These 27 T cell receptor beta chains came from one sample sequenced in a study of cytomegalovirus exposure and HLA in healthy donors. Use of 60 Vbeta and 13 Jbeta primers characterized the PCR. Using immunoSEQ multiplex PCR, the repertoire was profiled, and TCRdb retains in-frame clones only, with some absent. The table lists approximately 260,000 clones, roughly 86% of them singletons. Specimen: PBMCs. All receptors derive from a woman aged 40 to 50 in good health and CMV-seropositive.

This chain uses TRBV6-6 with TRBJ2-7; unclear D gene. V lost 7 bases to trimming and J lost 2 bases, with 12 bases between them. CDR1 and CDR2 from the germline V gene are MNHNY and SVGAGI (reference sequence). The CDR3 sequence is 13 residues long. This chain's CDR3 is CASTQDTTYEQYF. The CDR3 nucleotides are TGTGCCAGCACCCAAGACACGACCTACGAGCAGTACTTC.

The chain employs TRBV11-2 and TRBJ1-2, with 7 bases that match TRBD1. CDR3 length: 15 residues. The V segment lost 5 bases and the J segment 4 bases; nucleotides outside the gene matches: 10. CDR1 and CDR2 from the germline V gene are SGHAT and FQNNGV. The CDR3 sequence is CASSNSRDSTYGYTF. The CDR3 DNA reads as TGTGCCAGCAGCAACTCACGGGACAGCACCTATGGCTACACCTTC. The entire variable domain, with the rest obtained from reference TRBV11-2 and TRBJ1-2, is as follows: EAGVAQSPRYKIIEKRQSVAFWCNPISGHATLYWYQQILGQGPKLLIQFQNNGVVDDSQLPKDRFSAERLKGVDSTLKIQPAKLEDSAVYLCASSNSRDSTYGYTFGSGTRLTVV.

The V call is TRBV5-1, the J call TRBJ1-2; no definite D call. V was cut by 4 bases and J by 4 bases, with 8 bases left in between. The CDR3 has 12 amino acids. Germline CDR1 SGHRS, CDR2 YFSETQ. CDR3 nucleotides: TGCGCCAGCAGCGCCGGGAGCTATGGCTACACCTTC. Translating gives CASSAGSYGYTF.

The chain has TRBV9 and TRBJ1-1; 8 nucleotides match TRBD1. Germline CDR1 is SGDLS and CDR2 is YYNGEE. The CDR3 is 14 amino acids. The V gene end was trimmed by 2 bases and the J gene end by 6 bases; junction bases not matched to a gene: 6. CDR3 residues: CASSVSGGSAEAFF. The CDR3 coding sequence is TGTGCCAGCAGCGTGTCAGGGGGCAGTGCTGAAGCTTTCTTT.

The CDR3 nucleotides read TGTGCCAGCAGCCCGCGGGCGGGAGTGGCAGATACGCAGTATTTT. Translating gives CASSPRAGVADTQYF. V usage is TRBV2 and J usage is TRBJ2-3; TRBD2 matches at 7 bases. The V gene's germline CDR1 is SNHLY and CDR2 FYNNEI. Losses at the gene ends were 6 bases for V and 4 bases for J; bases not matched to a gene: 10. The CDR3 runs to 15 residues.

CDR3 protein: CASSRDSGTRNTDTQYF. CDR3 nucleotides: TGCGCCAGCAGCCGGGACTCCGGGACTAGAAACACAGATACGCAGTATTTT. V usage is TRBV4-3 and J usage is TRBJ2-3; 8 positions agree with TRBD2. After removal of 4 bases from V and 2 bases from J, the junction contained 11 bases not matched to a gene. Germline-derived CDR1 and CDR2 are LGHNA and YSLEER. The CDR3 contains 17 residues.

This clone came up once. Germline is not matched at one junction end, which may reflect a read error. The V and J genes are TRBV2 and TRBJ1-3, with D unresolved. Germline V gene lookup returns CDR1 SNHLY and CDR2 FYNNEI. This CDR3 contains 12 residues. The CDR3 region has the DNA TGTGCCAGCAACAACGGTGGAGACACCATATATTTT. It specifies CASNNGGDTIYF.

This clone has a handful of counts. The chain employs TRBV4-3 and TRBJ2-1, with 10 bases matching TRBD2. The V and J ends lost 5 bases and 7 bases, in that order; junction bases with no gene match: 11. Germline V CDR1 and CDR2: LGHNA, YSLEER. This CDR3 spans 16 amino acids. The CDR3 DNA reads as TGCGCCAGCAGCTGGGTGGCTAGCGGGAGTAGGAATGAGCAGTTCTTC. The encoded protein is CASSWVASGSRNEQFF.

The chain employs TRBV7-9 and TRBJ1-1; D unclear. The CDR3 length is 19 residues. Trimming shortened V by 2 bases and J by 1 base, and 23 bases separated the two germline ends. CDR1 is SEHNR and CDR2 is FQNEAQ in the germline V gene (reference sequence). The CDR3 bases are TGTGCCAGCAGCTTATTGTATCAAGGAGGGAGGGTGCCGAACACTGAAGCTTTCTTT. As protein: CASSLLYQGGRVPNTEAFF.

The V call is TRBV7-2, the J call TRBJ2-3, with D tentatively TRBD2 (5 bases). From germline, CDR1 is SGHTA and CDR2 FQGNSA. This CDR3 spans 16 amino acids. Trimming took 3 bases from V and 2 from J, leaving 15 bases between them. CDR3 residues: CASSFDPSPSTDTQYF. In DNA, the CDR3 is TGTGCCAGCAGCTTTGATCCTAGCCCCTCCACAGATACGCAGTATTTT.

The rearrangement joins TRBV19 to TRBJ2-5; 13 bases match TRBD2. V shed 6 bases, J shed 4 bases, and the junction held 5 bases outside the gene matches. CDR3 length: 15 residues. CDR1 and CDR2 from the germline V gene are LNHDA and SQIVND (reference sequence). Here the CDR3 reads CASRGLAGVGETQYF. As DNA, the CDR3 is TGTGCCAGTAGAGGACTAGCGGGAGTCGGAGAGACCCAGTACTTC.

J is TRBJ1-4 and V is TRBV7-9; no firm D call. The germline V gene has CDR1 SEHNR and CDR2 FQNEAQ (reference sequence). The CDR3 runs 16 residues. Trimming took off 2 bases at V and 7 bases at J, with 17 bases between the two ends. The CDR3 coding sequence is TGTGCCAGCAGCTTAAAAGCACCGGCCGGAGGTGAAAAACTGTTTTTT. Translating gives CASSLKAPAGGEKLFF.

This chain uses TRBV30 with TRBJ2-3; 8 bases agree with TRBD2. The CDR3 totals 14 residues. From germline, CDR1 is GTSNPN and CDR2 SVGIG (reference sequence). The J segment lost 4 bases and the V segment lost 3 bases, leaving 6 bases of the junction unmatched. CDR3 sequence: CAWRVSGSSDTQYF. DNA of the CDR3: TGTGCCTGGAGGGTAAGCGGGAGTTCAGATACGCAGTATTTT.

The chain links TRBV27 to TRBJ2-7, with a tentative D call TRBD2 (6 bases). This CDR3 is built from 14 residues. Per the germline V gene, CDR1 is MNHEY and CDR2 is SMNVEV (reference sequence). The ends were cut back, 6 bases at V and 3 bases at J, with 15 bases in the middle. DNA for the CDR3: TGTGCCAGCAGCGACCCGGGACTCAGCTACGAGCAGTACTTC. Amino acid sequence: CASSDPGLSYEQYF.

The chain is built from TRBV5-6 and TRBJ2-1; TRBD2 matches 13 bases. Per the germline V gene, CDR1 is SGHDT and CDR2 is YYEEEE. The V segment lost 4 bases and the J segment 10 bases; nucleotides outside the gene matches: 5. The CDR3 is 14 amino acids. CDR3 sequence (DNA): TGTGCCAGCAGCCCGGGACTAGCGGGACGGGAGCAGTTCTTC. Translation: CASSPGLAGREQFF.

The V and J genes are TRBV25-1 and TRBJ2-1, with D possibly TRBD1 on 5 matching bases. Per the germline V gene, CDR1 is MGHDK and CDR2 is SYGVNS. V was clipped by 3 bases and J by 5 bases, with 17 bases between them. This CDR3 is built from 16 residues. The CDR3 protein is CASSDPRQGTNNEQFF. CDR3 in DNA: TGTGCCAGCAGTGATCCCCGCCAGGGAACCAACAATGAGCAGTTCTTC.

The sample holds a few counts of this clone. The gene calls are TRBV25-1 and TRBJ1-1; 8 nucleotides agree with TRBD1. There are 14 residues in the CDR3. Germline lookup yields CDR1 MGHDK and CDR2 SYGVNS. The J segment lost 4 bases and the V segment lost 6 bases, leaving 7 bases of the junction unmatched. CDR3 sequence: CASSQGAMGTEAFF. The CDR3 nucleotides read TGTGCCAGCAGCCAGGGGGCGATGGGCACTGAAGCTTTCTTT.

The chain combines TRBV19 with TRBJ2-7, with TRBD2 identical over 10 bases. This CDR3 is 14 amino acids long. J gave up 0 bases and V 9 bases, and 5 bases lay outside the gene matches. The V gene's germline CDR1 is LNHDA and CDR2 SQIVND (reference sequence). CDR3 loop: CARGVAGGSYEQYF. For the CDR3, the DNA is TGTGCCAGGGGGGTAGCGGGAGGCTCCTACGAGCAGTACTTC.

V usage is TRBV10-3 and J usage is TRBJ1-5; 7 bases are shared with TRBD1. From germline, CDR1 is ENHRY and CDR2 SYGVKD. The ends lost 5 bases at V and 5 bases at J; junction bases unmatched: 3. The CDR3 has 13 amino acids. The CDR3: CAISTGEDQPQHF. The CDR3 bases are TGTGCCATCAGTACAGGGGAGGATCAGCCCCAGCATTTT.

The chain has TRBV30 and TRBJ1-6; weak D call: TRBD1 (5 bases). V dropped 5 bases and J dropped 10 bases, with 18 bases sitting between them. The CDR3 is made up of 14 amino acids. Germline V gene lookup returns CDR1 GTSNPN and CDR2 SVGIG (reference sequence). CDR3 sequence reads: CAWEEGGVGSPLHF. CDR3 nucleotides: TGTGCCTGGGAGGAAGGAGGGGTTGGATCACCCCTCCACTTT. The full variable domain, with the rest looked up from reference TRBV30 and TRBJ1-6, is SQTIHQWPATLVQPVGSPLSLECTVEGTSNPNLYWYRQAAGRGLQLLFYSVGIGQISSEVPQNLSASRPQDRQFILSSKKLLLSDSGFYLCAWEEGGVGSPLHFGNGTRLTVT.

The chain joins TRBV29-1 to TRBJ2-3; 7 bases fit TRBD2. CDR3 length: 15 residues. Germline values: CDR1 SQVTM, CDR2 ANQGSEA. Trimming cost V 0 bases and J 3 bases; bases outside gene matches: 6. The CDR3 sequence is CSVEESGRETDTQYF. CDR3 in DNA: TGCAGCGTTGAAGAGTCCGGGCGGGAGACAGATACGCAGTATTTT.

CDR3 in amino acids: CASSIGGQAPNQPQHF. DNA of the CDR3: TGTGCCAGTAGTATAGGGGGACAGGCCCCCAATCAGCCCCAGCATTTT. The chain is built from TRBV19 and TRBJ1-5; 8 bases fit TRBD1. The germline V gene encodes CDR1 LNHDA and CDR2 SQIVND (reference sequence). V was clipped by 1 base and J by 3 bases; unmatched bases: 5. The CDR3 has 16 residues. The full variable domain, rest sourced from reference TRBV19 and TRBJ1-5, is DGGITQSPKYLFRKEGQNVTLSCEQNLNHDAMYWYRQDPGQGLRLIYYSQIVNDFQKGDIAEGYSVSREKKESFPLTVTSAQKNPTAFYLCASSIGGQAPNQPQHFGDGTRLSIL.

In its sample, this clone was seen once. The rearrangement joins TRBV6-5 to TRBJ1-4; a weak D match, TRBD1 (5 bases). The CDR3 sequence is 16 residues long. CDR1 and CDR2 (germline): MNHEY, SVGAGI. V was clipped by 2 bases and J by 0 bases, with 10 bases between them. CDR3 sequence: CASSYGAVATNEKLFF. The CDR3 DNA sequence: TGTGCCAGCAGTTACGGGGCGGTTGCAACTAATGAAAAACTGTTTTTT.

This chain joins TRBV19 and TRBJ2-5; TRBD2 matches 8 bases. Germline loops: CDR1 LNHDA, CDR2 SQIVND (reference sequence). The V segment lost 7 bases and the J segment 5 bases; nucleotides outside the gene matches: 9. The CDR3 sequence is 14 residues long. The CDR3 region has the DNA TGTGCCAGTACCCCCGGGACTAGGGGGGAGACCCAGTACTTC. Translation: CASTPGTRGETQYF.

CDR3 DNA: TGTGCCATCAATACGGGGGCGGGGGGCAATGAGCAGTTCTTC. It yields the protein CAINTGAGGNEQFF. This chain links TRBV10-3 with TRBJ2-1, with TRBD2 matching 8 bases. CDR1 is ENHRY, CDR2 SYGVKD, per germline. Trimming removed 7 bases from V and 6 bases from J; junction bases left unmatched: 8. The CDR3 extends over 14 amino acids.

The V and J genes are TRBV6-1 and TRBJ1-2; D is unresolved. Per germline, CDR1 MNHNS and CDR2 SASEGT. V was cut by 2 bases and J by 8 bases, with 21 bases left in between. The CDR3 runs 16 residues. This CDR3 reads CASSESYIEGRSGYTF. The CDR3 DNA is TGTGCCAGCAGTGAATCGTATATTGAAGGGAGGAGCGGCTACACCTTC.

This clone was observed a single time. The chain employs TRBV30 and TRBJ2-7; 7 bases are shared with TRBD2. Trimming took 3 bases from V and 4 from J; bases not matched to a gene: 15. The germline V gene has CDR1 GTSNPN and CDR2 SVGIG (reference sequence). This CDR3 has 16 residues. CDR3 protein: CAWRAPLGEGRYEQYF. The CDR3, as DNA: TGTGCCTGGAGAGCGCCTCTGGGGGAGGGCCGTTACGAGCAGTACTTC. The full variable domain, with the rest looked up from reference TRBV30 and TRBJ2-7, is SQTIHQWPATLVQPVGSPLSLECTVEGTSNPNLYWYRQAAGRGLQLLFYSVGIGQISSEVPQNLSASRPQDRQFILSSKKLLLSDSGFYLCAWRAPLGEGRYEQYFGPGTRLTVT.